The 26 T cell receptor beta chains below were found in one sample sequenced in a study of T cells after somatic rescue of genetic block. Using immunoSEQ multiplex PCR, the repertoire was profiled, and TCRdb retains in-frame clones only, with some absent. The table has 85,000 to 100,000 clones, 80% to 90% seen once. The sequenced sample was peripheral blood mononuclear cells (PBMCs). The origin of the receptors is a woman younger than 35.

In its sample, this clone was seen a few times. This rearrangement joins TRBV7-9 to TRBJ1-2, with TRBD1 as a possible D gene (5 bases). The germline V and J ends were trimmed by 5 bases and 5 bases, with 9 bases remaining between them. Germline V CDR1 and CDR2: SEHNR, FQNEAQ (reference sequence). CDR3 length: 12 residues. In nucleotides, the CDR3 is TGTGCCAGCAGCGGGGACCATTATGGCTACACCTTC. Amino acids: CASSGDHYGYTF.

The chain has TRBV5-4 and TRBJ1-2; D is possibly TRBD1 (5 bases). The CDR3 is made up of 16 amino acids. Germline-derived CDR1 and CDR2 are SGHNT and YYREEE (reference sequence). V lost 4 bases and J lost 3, with 19 bases in between. The CDR3 region is CASSPGTRVGDYGYTF. For the CDR3, the DNA is TGTGCCAGCAGCCCTGGGACGCGGGTAGGGGACTATGGCTACACCTTC.

This chain uses TRBV18 with TRBJ2-1; D gene uncertain. Trimming removed 2 bases at V and 0 bases at J, with 5 bases between. The CDR3 has 14 residues. Germline CDR1 is KGHSH and CDR2 is LQKENI. The CDR3, as DNA: TGTGCCAGCTCACCATACAGCTCCTACAATGAGCAGTTCTTC. Encoded protein: CASSPYSSYNEQFF.

The chain combines TRBV2 with TRBJ1-2; no clear D gene. Deletions cut 4 bases from V and 6 bases from J, with 12 bases between. Germline V gives CDR1 SNHLY, CDR2 FYNNEI. The CDR3 runs 13 residues. Here the CDR3 DNA reads TGTGCCAGCAGTGTGCGGAGTATTGATGGCTACACCTTC. Amino acids: CASSVRSIDGYTF.

The chain is built from TRBV27 and TRBJ2-3, with 7 bases identical to TRBD1. CDR3 size: 18 residues. Per germline, CDR1 MNHEY and CDR2 SMNVEV (reference sequence). V lost 7 bases and J lost 0; bases outside the gene matches: 16. The DNA for the CDR3 is TGTGCCAGCACCCCCGGCTTGGACAGGATTTCTAGCACAGATACGCAGTATTTT. This translates into CASTPGLDRISSTDTQYF.

The chain combines TRBV10-2 with TRBJ2-7, with TRBD1 matching over 9 bases. The junction had 7 bases not matched to a gene; V was cut back by 6 bases and J by 1 base. Germline V lookup: CDR1 WSHSY, CDR2 SAAADI. The CDR3 has 15 amino acids. The CDR3: CASRNAGTGSYEQYF. In DNA form, the CDR3 reads TGCGCCAGCAGAAACGCCGGGACAGGGTCCTACGAGCAGTACTTC.

The chain links TRBV19 to TRBJ1-1, with D unclear. Per the germline V gene, CDR1 is LNHDA and CDR2 is SQIVND (reference sequence). This CDR3 has 11 amino acids. V gave up 10 bases and J gave up 3 bases, with 9 bases separating them. The CDR3 nucleotides are TGTGCCATTTCGGATGACACTGAAGCTTTCTTT. It translates to CAISDDTEAFF.

This clone was seen once. The chain combines TRBV7-9 with TRBJ2-2, with TRBD2 matching 8 bases. This CDR3 region has 17 residues. J gave up 2 bases and V 6 bases, and 11 bases lay outside the gene matches. The germline V gene has CDR1 SEHNR and CDR2 FQNEAQ (reference sequence). This CDR3 reads CASSNPLSGTNTGELFF. The DNA for the CDR3 is TGTGCCAGCAGTAACCCCCTTAGCGGGACAAACACCGGGGAGCTGTTTTTT.

This chain links TRBV27 with TRBJ2-7; D is perhaps TRBD1 (6 bases). CDR1 is MNHEY, CDR2 SMNVEV, per germline (reference sequence). The CDR3 is made up of 14 amino acids. The V end was cut by 11 bases, the J end by 2 bases, with 19 bases between. The CDR3 nucleotides read TGTGCCGGCCTTACAATCGGACAGACCTACGAGCAGTACTTC. Translated: CAGLTIGQTYEQYF.

This clone was counted only a few times. The chain uses TRBV27 and TRBJ1-5; no reliable D call. The CDR3 consists of 15 residues. Germline loops: CDR1 MNHEY, CDR2 SMNVEV (reference sequence). Trimming removed 0 bases from V and 0 bases from J, with 6 bases in between. CDR3: CASSLSTGSNQPQHF. The CDR3 nucleotides read TGTGCCAGCAGTTTATCTACGGGTAGCAATCAGCCCCAGCATTTT.

This clone has more than one count but fewer than ten. This chain links TRBV12-5 with TRBJ1-5; D gene uncertain. V lost 1 base and J lost 6, with 10 bases in between. CDR1 and CDR2 (germline): LGHNT, FRNRAP. This CDR3 contains 14 residues. CDR3 sequence (DNA): TGTGCTAGTGGTTTGGGATATGGGGTTCAGCCCCAGCATTTT. It is translated as CASGLGYGVQPQHF.

The chain links TRBV15 to TRBJ1-1; possibly TRBD1 for D (5 bases). This CDR3 region has 14 residues. With 6 bases removed from V and 4 bases from J, the gap between germline ends came to 15 bases. Germline V CDR1 and CDR2: LNHNV, YYDKDF (reference sequence). The CDR3: CATSLRVESTEAFF. The CDR3 DNA follows: TGTGCCACCAGTCTCAGGGTGGAGAGCACTGAAGCTTTCTTT.

The V and J genes are TRBV12-5 and TRBJ2-1, with 12 bases identical to TRBD2. Germline trimming cut 7 bases from V and 5 bases from J; bases unmatched to any gene: 9. This CDR3 comprises 16 residues. Per the germline V gene, CDR1 is LGHNT and CDR2 is FRNRAP. CDR3 protein: CASAIRLAGVHNEQFF. CDR3 nucleotides: TGTGCTAGTGCCATAAGACTAGCGGGAGTGCACAATGAGCAGTTCTTC.

The chain recombines TRBV18 with TRBJ1-2; D is unresolved. V gave up 4 bases and J gave up 0 bases, with 12 bases separating them. Germline assignment: CDR1 KGHSH and CDR2 LQKENI. This CDR3 spans 15 amino acids. The DNA for the CDR3 is TGTGCCAGCTCACGCGGTGGAGGAGCTAACTATGGCTACACCTTC. This codes for CASSRGGGANYGYTF.

This clone showed up just once. This chain links TRBV27 with TRBJ1-5; TRBD1 aligns across 11 bases. The CDR3 is 14 residues long. With 5 bases clipped from V and 7 bases from J, the junction kept 4 bases outside the gene matches. CDR1 is MNHEY and CDR2 is SMNVEV in the germline V gene (reference sequence). DNA of the CDR3: TGTGCCAGCAGTAAGGGACAGGGGGGACAGCCCCAGCATTTT. The encoded protein is CASSKGQGGQPQHF.

This sequence joins TRBV28 and TRBJ1-5, with D possibly being TRBD1 (5 bases). The germline V and J ends were trimmed by 7 bases and 5 bases, with 15 bases remaining between them. The CDR3 consists of 14 residues. In germline, CDR1 is MDHEN, CDR2 SYDVKM. The CDR3 nucleotides read TGTGCCAGCATAATGGAGGGGCGAGATCAGCCCCAGCATTTT. Its translation: CASIMEGRDQPQHF.

J is TRBJ1-3 and V is TRBV6-1; D is unresolved. The germline V and J ends were trimmed by 2 bases and 0 bases, with 8 bases remaining between them. There are 15 residues in the CDR3. Germline V gives CDR1 MNHNS, CDR2 SASEGT. CDR3 residues: CASSERGSSGNTIYF. The CDR3 region has the DNA TGTGCCAGCAGTGAACGAGGGAGCTCTGGAAACACCATATATTTT.

The gene calls are TRBV28 and TRBJ2-5; D might be TRBD1 (5 bases). V lost 7 bases to trimming and J lost 2 bases, with 11 bases between them. Germline V gives CDR1 MDHEN, CDR2 SYDVKM. CDR3 length: 13 amino acids. CDR3 protein: CASNPAGQETQYF. CDR3 nucleotide sequence: TGTGCCAGCAATCCGGCAGGGCAAGAGACCCAGTACTTC.

This clone was recorded a few times. The rearrangement links TRBV6-1 to TRBJ2-3, with 9 bases aligning to TRBD1. Trimming removed 1 base from V and 4 bases from J; junction bases left unmatched: 0. The CDR3 covers 14 residues. CDR1 MNHNS and CDR2 SASEGT come from the germline V gene. The CDR3: CASSEGTGADTQYF. The DNA for the CDR3 is TGTGCCAGCAGTGAAGGGACAGGGGCAGATACGCAGTATTTT.

The sample holds a few counts of this clone. This chain connects TRBV30 to TRBJ2-7, with TRBD1 as a possible D gene (5 bases). The CDR3 contains 12 residues. Trimming took 1 base from V and 3 from J, leaving 7 bases between them. Per germline, CDR1 GTSNPN and CDR2 SVGIG (reference sequence). CDR3 in amino acids: CAWSEQGYEQYF. The CDR3 region has the DNA TGTGCCTGGAGTGAGCAGGGCTACGAGCAGTACTTC.

V and J are TRBV6-6 and TRBJ2-1; 8 bases are a match to TRBD2. The germline V gene encodes CDR1 MNHNY and CDR2 SVGAGI (reference sequence). This CDR3 region has 15 residues. The V gene end was trimmed by 5 bases and the J gene end by 7 bases; junction bases not matched to a gene: 10. The CDR3 loop reads CASSPGGERVNEQFF. The CDR3 coding sequence is TGTGCCAGCAGTCCCGGGGGGGAGCGGGTTAATGAGCAGTTCTTC.

The rearrangement uses TRBV7-9 and TRBJ1-6, with 11 bases fitting TRBD1. CDR3 size: 15 residues. Germline loops: CDR1 SEHNR, CDR2 FQNEAQ (reference sequence). V was clipped by 5 bases and J by 9 bases; unmatched bases: 6. DNA of the CDR3: TGTGCCAGCAGCGCCGGACAGGGGGCGCGTTCACCCCTCCACTTT. Translated: CASSAGQGARSPLHF.

This sequence joins TRBV4-1 and TRBJ2-3; D is unresolved. Germline V gene lookup returns CDR1 MGHRA and CDR2 YSYEKL. The CDR3 extends over 15 amino acids. With 0 bases removed from V and 4 bases from J, the gap between germline ends came to 11 bases. The CDR3 here is CASSQDQFEADTQYF. The CDR3 nucleotides are TGCGCCAGCAGCCAAGATCAGTTCGAGGCAGATACGCAGTATTTT.

The chain links TRBV28 to TRBJ1-5; D gene unclear. The CDR3 sequence is 13 residues long. The V and J ends lost 3 bases and 3 bases respectively, with 6 bases between them. Germline V CDR1 and CDR2: MDHEN, SYDVKM. The CDR3, as DNA: TGTGCCAGCAGTTTGGAGTCCAATCAGCCCCAGCATTTT. The encoded protein is CASSLESNQPQHF.

V usage is TRBV5-4 and J usage is TRBJ2-1; TRBD1 matches 9 bases. Germline V gene data show CDR1 as SGHNT and CDR2 as YYREEE (reference sequence). This CDR3 is built from 15 residues. V was pared by 5 bases and J by 5 bases, with 8 bases of the junction left unmatched. This CDR3 is CASRTGTGNHNEQFF. CDR3 coding DNA: TGTGCCAGCAGAACCGGGACAGGGAACCACAATGAGCAGTTCTTC.

The chain couples TRBV11-2 to TRBJ2-7, with TRBD2 identical over 8 bases. The V gene end was trimmed by 5 bases and the J gene end by 3 bases; junction bases not matched to a gene: 9. Per germline, CDR1 SGHAT and CDR2 FQNNGV. The CDR3 has 15 residues. The DNA for the CDR3 is TGTGCCAGCAGCGCCGGACTAGCTAATATCTACGAGCAGTACTTC. Protein product: CASSAGLANIYEQYF.